This TCR beta chain was captured by sequencing in a study of T cells after yellow fever vaccination. Overall study: It was SMART-Seq v4 Ultra Low Input that prepared the fractions with low cell numbers. General study findings and limits: Only a minor proportion of clonotypes was detected across both CD4 and CD8 compartments. Post-booster reappearance was seen for most primary-vaccination clones (just over 95% CD4, around 88% CD8).

UMIs and a universal primer site were added when TCR cDNA was made by 5'RACE template switching. TCRdb re-called the 5' RACE reads with MiXCR, one entry per CDR3 protein. The sample lists hundreds of thousands of distinct CDR3 sequences, approximately 3.8% seen once, with about 25% in the top ten. The V and J ends lost 5 bases and 3 bases respectively, with 6 bases between them. CDR1 and CDR2 (germline): SGHKS, YYEKEE (reference sequence). The CDR3 covers 13 residues. In its sample, this clonotype was seen a few times. The antigen remains unidentified. The sample consisted of PBMCs, taken on the day of the yellow fever booster vaccination. This chain links TRBV5-5 with TRBJ2-6; D gene uncertain. This receptor was taken from a young man who received the YFV17D yellow fever vaccine. In nucleotides, the CDR3 is TGTGCCAGCAGGGAAGTTGGGGCCAACGTCCTGACTTTC. Its translation: CASREVGANVLTF.